This T cell receptor (beta chain) was sequenced for a study of cytomegalovirus exposure and HLA in healthy donors (dated by TCRdb to 2017 to 2019). Study-level background: According to a later analysis, the approximately 120 validation repertoires were produced on the same platform as the 666 repertoires of the first cohort. A separate validation cohort of roughly 110 different subjects was used in addition to the approximately 700-subject first cohort. The study aimed to test whether signatures of past pathogen exposure could be identified by cataloging public T cell receptors. To predict cytomegalovirus infection status, the study brought together high-throughput TCR immunosequencing, statistical association of individual TCRs with disease status, and machine learning. Results and caveats for the whole study, not just this receptor: Across donors, most TCR sequences were observed very rarely, whereas some public TCRs were present in many individuals. In the study, around 150 TCR beta chains were listed as associated with cytomegalovirus. The validation cohort had no HLA typing available for a later analysis, so co-occurrence within that cohort was assessed over all 130 or so repertoires. In both the original and validation cohorts, the classifier was reported to diagnose cytomegalovirus status with high specificity and sensitivity. Three of the identified cytomegalovirus-associated TCR beta chains were confirmed in vitro to be specific for cytomegalovirus antigens. Of the cluster scores, 90% to 95% were above 0 in a later analysis, which found that TCRs clustered in the first cohort also tended to co-occur in the 95 to 150 validation repertoires. The authors suggested that the approach could potentially be generalized to other disease states and immunological phenotypes.

For CDR1 and CDR2, the germline V gene (reference sequence) lists GTSNPN and SVGIG. The CDR3 contains 17 residues, cysteine and phenylalanine counted. Kept here is only the CDR3 DNA, which spans 51 bases and is read in frame from base 1. V ends up 2 bases short and J 0 bases short, with an unmatched junction base count of 12. Library preparation employed the immunoSEQ multiplex PCR assay. As for the original processing: A statistical classification framework was developed to diagnose cytomegalovirus status using the catalog of TCR beta chain sequences. TCRdb mirrors the immuneACCESS table, restricted to in-frame sequences. Some clones are absent from its copies; in checked studies, under half trace to an unresolved V gene, and the reason for the others is unknown. V, J and clone size were drawn from that table, and D and trimming were deduced from the DNA. The sample table contains some 330,000 clones; only one count was recorded for around 86% of them. Of the sample, roughly 0.8% falls within the top ten clones.

A remark on this clone: Its antigen target is currently unknown. The input lacks base qualities; no much larger clone sits a single base away.

The donors were included in the validation cohort of some 120 subjects, a group kept apart from the approximately 650-subject first cohort. The material sequenced was PBMCs. The source is a woman aged 18 to 35 in good health and CMV-seronegative. This receptor chain uses TRBV30 and TRBJ1-2; the central 7 bases match TRBD1. The CDR3 here reads CAWSSAGTAVSNYGYTF. The sequence in DNA is TGTGCCTGGAGTTCGGCCGGGACAGCCGTATCTAACTATGGCTACACCTTC.